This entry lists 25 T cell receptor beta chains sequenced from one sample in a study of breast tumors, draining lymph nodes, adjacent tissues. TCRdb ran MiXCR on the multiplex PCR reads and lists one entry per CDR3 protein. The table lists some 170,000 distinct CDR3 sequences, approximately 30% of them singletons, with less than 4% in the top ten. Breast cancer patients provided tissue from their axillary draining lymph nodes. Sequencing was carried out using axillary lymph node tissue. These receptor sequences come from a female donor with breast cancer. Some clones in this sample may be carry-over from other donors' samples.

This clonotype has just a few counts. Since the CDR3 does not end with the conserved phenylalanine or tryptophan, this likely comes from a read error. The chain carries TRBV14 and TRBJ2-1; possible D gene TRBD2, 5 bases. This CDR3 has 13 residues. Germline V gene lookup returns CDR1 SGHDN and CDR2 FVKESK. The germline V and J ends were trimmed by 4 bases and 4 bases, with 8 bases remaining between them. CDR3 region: CASSLDSYNEQFS. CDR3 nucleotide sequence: TGTGCCAGCAGCCTGGACTCTTACAATGAGCAGTTCTCC.

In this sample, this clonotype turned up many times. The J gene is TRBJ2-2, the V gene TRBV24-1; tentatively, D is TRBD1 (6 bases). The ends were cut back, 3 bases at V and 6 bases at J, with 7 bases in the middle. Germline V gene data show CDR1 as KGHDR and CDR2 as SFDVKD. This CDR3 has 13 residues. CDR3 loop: CATSDKGAGELFF. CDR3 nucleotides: TGTGCCACCAGTGATAAGGGGGCCGGGGAGCTGTTTTTT.

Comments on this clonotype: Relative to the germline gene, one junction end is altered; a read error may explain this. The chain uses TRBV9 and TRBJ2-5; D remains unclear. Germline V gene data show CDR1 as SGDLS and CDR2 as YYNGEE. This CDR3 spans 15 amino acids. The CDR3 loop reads CASSVGRGMQETPYF. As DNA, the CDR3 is TGTGCCAGCAGCGTAGGACGAGGAATGCAAGAGACCCCGTACTTC.

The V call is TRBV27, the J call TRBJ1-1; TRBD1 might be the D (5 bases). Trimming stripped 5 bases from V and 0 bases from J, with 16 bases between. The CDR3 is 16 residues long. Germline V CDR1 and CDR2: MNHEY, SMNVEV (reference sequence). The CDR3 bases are TGTGCCAGCAGTATCCAGGGACCCCACATGAACACTGAAGCTTTCTTT. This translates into CASSIQGPHMNTEAFF.

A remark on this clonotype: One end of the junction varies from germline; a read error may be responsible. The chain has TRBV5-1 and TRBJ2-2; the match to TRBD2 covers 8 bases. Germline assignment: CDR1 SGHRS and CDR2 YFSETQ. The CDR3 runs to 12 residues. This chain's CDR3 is CASGGPTGELFF. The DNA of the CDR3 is TGTGCCAGCGGGGGCCCCACCGGGGAGCTGTTTTTT.

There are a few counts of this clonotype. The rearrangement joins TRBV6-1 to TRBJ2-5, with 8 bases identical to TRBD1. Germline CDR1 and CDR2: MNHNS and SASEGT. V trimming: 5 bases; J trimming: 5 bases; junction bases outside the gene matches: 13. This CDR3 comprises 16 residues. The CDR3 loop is CASSHGQGIPRETQYF. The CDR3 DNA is TGTGCCAGCAGTCACGGACAGGGCATTCCGCGGGAGACCCAGTACTTC.

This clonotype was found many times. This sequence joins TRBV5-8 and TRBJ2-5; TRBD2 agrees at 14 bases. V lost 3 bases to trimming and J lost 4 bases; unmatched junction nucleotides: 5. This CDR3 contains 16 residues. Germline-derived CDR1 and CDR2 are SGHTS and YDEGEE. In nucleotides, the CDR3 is TGTGCCAGCAGCTCCGGACTAGCGGGGGGCGTAGAGACCCAGTACTTC. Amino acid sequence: CASSSGLAGGVETQYF.

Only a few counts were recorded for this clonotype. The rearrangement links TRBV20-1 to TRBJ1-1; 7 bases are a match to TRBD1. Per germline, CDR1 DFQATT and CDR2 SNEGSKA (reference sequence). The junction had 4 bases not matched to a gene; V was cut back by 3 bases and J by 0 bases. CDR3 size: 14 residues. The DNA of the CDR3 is TGCAGTGCTAGTTTCGGGACAGTGAACACTGAAGCTTTCTTT. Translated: CSASFGTVNTEAFF.

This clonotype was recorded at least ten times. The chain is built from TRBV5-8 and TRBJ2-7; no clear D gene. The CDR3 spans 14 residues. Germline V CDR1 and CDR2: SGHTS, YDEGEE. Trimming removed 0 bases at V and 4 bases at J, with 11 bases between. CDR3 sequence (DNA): TGTGCCAGCAGCTTGGAGCACGGACGTTACGAGCAGTACTTC. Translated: CASSLEHGRYEQYF.

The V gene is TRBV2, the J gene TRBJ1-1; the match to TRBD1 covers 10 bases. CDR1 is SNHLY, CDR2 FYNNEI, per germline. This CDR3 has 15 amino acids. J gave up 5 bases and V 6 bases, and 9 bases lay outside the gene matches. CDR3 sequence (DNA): TGTGCCAGCAGCCCATCAGGGACAGGGGTAACTGAAGCTTTCTTT. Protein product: CASSPSGTGVTEAFF. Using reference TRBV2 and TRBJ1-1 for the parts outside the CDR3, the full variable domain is EPEVTQTPSHQVTQMGQEVILRCVPISNHLYFYWYRQILGQKVEFLVSFYNNEISEKSEIFDDQFSVERPDGSNFTLKIRSTKLEDSAMYFCASSPSGTGVTEAFFGQGTRLTVV.

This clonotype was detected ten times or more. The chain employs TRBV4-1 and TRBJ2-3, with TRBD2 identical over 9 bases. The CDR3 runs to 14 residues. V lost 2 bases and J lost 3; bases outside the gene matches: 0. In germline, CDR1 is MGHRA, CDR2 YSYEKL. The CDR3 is CASSQSGGTDTQYF. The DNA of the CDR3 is TGCGCCAGCAGCCAAAGCGGGGGGACAGATACGCAGTATTTT.

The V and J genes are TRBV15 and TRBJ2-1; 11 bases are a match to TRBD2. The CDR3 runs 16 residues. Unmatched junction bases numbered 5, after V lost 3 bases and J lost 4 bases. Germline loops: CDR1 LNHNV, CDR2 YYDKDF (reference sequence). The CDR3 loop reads CATSSSGGASYNEQFF. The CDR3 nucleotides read TGTGCCACCAGCAGTAGCGGGGGGGCTTCTTACAATGAGCAGTTCTTC.

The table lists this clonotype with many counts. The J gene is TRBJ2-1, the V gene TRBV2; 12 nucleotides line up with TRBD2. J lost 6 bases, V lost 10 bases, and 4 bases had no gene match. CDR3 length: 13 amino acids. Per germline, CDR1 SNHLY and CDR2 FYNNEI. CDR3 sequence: CATSGGAINEQFF. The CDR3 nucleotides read TGTGCCACTAGCGGGGGGGCTATCAATGAGCAGTTCTTC.

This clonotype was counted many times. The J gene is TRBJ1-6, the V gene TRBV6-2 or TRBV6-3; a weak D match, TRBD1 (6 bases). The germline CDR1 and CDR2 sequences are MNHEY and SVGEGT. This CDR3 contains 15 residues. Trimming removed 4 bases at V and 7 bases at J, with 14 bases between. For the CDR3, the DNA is TGTGCCAGCAGTTTACAGGGTTTGTCGAATTCACCCCTCCACTTT. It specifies CASSLQGLSNSPLHF.

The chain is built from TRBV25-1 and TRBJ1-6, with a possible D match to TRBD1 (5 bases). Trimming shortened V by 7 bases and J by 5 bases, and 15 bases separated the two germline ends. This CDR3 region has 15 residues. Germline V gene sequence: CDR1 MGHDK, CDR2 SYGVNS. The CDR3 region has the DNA TGTGCCAGCAACAATCAGGACACGGATAATTCACCCCTCCACTTT. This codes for CASNNQDTDNSPLHF. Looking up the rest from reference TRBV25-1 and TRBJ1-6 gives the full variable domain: EADIYQTPRYLVIGTGKKITLECSQTMGHDKMYWYQQDPGMELHLIHYSYGVNSTEKGDLSSESTVSRIRTEHFPLTLESARPSHTSQYLCASNNQDTDNSPLHFGNGTRLTVT.

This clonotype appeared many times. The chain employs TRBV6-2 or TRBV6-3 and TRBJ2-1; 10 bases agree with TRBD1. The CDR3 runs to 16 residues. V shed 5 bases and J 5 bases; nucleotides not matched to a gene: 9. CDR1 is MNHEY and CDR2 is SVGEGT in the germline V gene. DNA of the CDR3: TGTGCCAGCAGTCGGGACAGGGGTAAGGGAGACAATGAGCAGTTCTTC. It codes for CASSRDRGKGDNEQFF.

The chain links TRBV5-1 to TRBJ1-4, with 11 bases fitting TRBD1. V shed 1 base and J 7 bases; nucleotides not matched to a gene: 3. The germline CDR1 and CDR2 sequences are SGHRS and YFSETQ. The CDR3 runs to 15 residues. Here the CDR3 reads CASSLNGQGAEKLFF. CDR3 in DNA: TGCGCCAGCAGCTTGAATGGACAGGGGGCTGAAAAACTGTTTTTT.

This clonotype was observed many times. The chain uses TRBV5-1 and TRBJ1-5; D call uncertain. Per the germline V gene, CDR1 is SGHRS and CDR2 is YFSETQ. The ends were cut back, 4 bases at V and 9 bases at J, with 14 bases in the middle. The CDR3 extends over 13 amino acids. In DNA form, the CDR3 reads TGCGCCAGCAGCCCGAGGCTCGCCGGGCCCCAGCATTTT. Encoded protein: CASSPRLAGPQHF.

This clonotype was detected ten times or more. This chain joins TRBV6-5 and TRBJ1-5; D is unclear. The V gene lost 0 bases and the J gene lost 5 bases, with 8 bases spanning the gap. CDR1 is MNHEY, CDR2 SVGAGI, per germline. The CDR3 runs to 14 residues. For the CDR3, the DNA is TGTGCCAGCAGTTACTCGTCCGCCCATCAGCCCCAGCATTTT. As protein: CASSYSSAHQPQHF.

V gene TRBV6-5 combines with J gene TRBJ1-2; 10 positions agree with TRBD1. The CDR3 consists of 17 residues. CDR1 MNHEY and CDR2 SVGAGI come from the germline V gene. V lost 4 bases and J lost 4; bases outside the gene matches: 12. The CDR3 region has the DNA TGTGCCAGCAGTTTGATGGGGACAGGGGCGCTAGGCTATGGCTACACCTTC. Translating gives CASSLMGTGALGYGYTF.

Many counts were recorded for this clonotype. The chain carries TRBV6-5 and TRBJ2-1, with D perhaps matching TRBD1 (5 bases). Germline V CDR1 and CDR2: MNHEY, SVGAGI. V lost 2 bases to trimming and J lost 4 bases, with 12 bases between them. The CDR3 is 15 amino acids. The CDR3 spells CASSYDGALYNEQFF. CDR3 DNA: TGTGCCAGCAGTTACGATGGGGCTCTTTACAATGAGCAGTTCTTC.

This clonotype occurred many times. In DNA, the CDR3 is TGTGCCTGGAGTGTCCGGGACAACCACGAGCAGTACTTC. This sequence encodes CAWSVRDNHEQYF. The chain carries TRBV30 and TRBJ2-7; D perhaps matches TRBD1 (6 bases). Trimming took 0 bases from V and 5 from J, leaving 11 bases between them. Germline lookup yields CDR1 GTSNPN and CDR2 SVGIG (reference sequence). The CDR3 consists of 13 residues.

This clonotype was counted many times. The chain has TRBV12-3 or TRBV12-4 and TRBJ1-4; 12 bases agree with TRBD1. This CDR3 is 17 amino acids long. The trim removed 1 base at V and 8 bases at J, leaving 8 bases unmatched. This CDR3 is CASSLGGTGGLGEKLFF. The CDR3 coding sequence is TGTGCCAGCAGTTTAGGGGGGACAGGGGGCTTGGGGGAAAAACTGTTTTTT.

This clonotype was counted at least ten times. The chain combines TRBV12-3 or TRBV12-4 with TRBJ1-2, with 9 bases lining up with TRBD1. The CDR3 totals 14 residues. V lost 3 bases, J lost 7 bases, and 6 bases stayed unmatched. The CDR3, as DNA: TGTGCCAGCAGTTTTGGGGACAGGGACGCTGGCTACACCTTC. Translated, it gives CASSFGDRDAGYTF.

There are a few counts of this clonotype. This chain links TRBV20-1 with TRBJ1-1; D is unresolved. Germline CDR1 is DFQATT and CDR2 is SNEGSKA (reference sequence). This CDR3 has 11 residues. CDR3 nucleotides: TGCAAGGGCGGATTGAACACTGAAGCTTTCTTT. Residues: CKGGLNTEAFF.